This T cell receptor (beta chain) was retrieved from a study of cytomegalovirus exposure and HLA in healthy donors. Study-level findings and limits: 164 TCR beta chains were listed as cytomegalovirus-associated.

Per germline, CDR1 LGHNA and CDR2 YSLEER. The V and J ends lost 0 bases and 7 bases respectively, with 10 bases between them. CDR3 length: 14 residues. Only one count was recorded for this clone. Its antigen is as yet unknown. Use of 60 Vbeta and 13 Jbeta primers characterized the PCR. Repertoires were generated with immunoSEQ multiplex PCR, while TCRdb's copy carries only in-frame clones and drops some. This table has 180,000 or so clones, around 77% appearing once. J is TRBJ1-5 and V is TRBV4-3, with D maybe TRBD1 (5 bases). The sequencing sample was made of PBMCs. This receptor was obtained from a woman aged 25 to 39 in good health and CMV-seropositive. The DNA for the CDR3 is TGCGCCAGCAGCCAAGATAAGGGGTTGCAGCCCCAGCATTTT. Its translation is CASSQDKGLQPQHF.